The rows below give T cell receptor beta chains drawn from one sample of a study of CD8 T cells in ankylosing spondylitis. TCRdb called the 5' RACE reads again in MiXCR, with one record for every CDR3 protein. This table holds about 150,000 distinct CDR3 sequences, around two fifths found once. The sequenced material came from synovial fluid, either unsorted or a sorted T cell fraction (not recorded which). The source of these receptors is a male donor with ankylosing spondylitis. The CDR3 runs from the conserved cysteine through the conserved F or W. A D gene is named only where the DNA matches it firmly. Clone size appears in some rows only: once, few, many, or a class for an expanded clone.

TRBJ2-5 | TRBV3-1 | NA | NA | TGTGCCAGCAGCCAAGAAGCTCCTGAGACCCAGTACTTC | CASSQEAPETQYF
TRBJ1-1 | TRBV28 | NA | NA | TGTGCCAGCAGTTCAGATACGGACAGTGAAGCTTTCTTT | CASSSDTDSEAFF
TRBJ2-1 | TRBV20-1 | NA | NA | TGCAGTGCTGGCGGGGCGGCAGAATACAATGAGCAGTTCTTC | CSAGGAAEYNEQFF
TRBJ2-1 | TRBV20-1 | TRBD2 | NA | TGCAGTGCTAGAGATCAACTAGCGGATACCTACAATGAGCAGTTCTTC | CSARDQLADTYNEQFF
TRBJ2-2 | TRBV18 | NA | NA | TGTGCCAGCTCACCCTATTTTCGACGGAACACCGGGGAGCTGTTTTTT | CASSPYFRRNTGELFF
TRBJ2-7 | TRBV2 | NA | many | TGCCCTCCCGGGGGCATCTACGAGCAGTACTTC | CPPGGIYEQYF
TRBJ1-1 | TRBV7-3 | NA | few | TGTGCCAGCAGCTTAACGGCGGCTACGGACACTGAAGCTTTCTTT | CASSLTAATDTEAFF
TRBJ2-7 | TRBV10-3 | TRBD2 | NA | TGTGCCATCAGGAGGACAGCGGGAGGGTTCAAGAACTTC | CAIRRTAGGFKNF
TRBJ1-1 | TRBV12-3/TRBV12-4 | NA | NA | TGTGCCAGCAGTTTAAGGCTTGTAAATTGGGGGGGCTTGGCGTCCGCTGAAGCTTTCTTT | CASSLRLVNWGGLASAEAFF
TRBJ2-7 | TRBV4-1 | TRBD1 | NA | TGCGCCAGCAGCCCCTCCCGACAGGGGGACTACGAGCAGTACTTC | CASSPSRQGDYEQYF
TRBJ1-2 | TRBV20-1 | NA | NA | TGCAGTGCGAGGGAGAGGACAGACTATGGCTACACCTTC | CSARERTDYGYTF
TRBJ1-1 | TRBV4-1 | NA | NA | TGCGCCAGCAGCCAAGATCCCCGTCATCGTAGTGGGACTGAAGCTTTCTTT | CASSQDPRHRSGTEAFF
TRBJ2-7 | TRBV10-1 | TRBD1 | NA | TGCGCCAGCAGAGACCGGGACAGCCCCTACGAGCAGTACTTC | CASRDRDSPYEQYF
TRBJ1-5 | TRBV20-1 | NA | few | TGCAGTGCTGGGACAACGGAGAATCAGCCCCAGCATTTT | CSAGTTENQPQHF
TRBJ2-1 | TRBV4-2 | NA | NA | TGTGCCAGCAGCCATTGGGGGGTGGTCCGCTACAATGAGCAGTTCTTC | CASSHWGVVRYNEQFF
TRBJ2-1 | TRBV28 | NA | NA | TGTGCCAGCAGTCCGTGGGGTCTAGCGCGCAATGAGCAGTTCTTC | CASSPWGLARNEQFF
TRBJ1-2 | TRBV18 | TRBD1 | NA | TGTGCCAGCTCACACACAGGGGCCACTAACTATGGCTACACCTTC | CASSHTGATNYGYTF
TRBJ2-7 | TRBV13 | TRBD1 | few | TGTGCCAGCAGCCTCCGGACAGGGCTGGCCGAGCAGTACTTC | CASSLRTGLAEQYF
TRBJ1-5 | TRBV15 | TRBD1 | NA | TGTGCCACCAGCAGATTCCTTGGGGGAAGGACAGGGCGGGAGCAGCCCCAGCATTTT | CATSRFLGGRTGREQPQHF
TRBJ2-5 | TRBV12-3/TRBV12-4 | NA | NA | TGTGCCAGCAGCCTTGGACTGATCCAAGAGACCCAGTACTTC | CASSLGLIQETQYF
TRBJ2-5 | TRBV7-9 | NA | NA | TGTGCCAGCAGTAGACGGGCAGGACCCCTGCTCCAAGAGACCCAGTACTTC | CASSRRAGPLLQETQYF
TRBJ2-1 | TRBV7-2 | TRBD2 | NA | TGTGCCAGCCCGCTAGCGGCCCCCTACAATGAGCAGTTCTTC | CASPLAAPYNEQFF